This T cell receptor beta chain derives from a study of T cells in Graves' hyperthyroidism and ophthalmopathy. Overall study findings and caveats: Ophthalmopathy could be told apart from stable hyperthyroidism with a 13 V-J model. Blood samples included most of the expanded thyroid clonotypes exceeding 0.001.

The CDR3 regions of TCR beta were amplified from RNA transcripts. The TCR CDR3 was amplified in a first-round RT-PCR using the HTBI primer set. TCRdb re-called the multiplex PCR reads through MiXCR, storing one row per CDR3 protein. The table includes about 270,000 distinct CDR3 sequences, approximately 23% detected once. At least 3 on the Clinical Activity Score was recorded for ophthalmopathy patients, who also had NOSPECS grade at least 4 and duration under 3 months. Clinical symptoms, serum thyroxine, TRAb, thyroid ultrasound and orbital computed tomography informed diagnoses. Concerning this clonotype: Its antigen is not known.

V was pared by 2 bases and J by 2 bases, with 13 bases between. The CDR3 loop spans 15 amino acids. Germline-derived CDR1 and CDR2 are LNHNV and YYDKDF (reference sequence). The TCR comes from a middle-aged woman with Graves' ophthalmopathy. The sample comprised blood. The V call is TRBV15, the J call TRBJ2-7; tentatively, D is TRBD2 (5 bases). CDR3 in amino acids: CATSRRGSRPYEQYF. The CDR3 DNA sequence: TGTGCCACCAGCAGACGAGGGAGCAGACCCTACGAGCAGTACTTC.